This TCR beta chain was sequenced during a study of T cells in Graves' hyperthyroidism and ophthalmopathy. TCR beta CDR3 regions were amplified from RNA transcripts. When the TCR CDR3 underwent first-round RT-PCR, the HTBI primer set was used. MiXCR, run by TCRdb on the multiplex PCR reads, gives a single entry per CDR3 protein. The repertoire holds some 740,000 distinct CDR3 sequences, with 14% as singletons. V lost 3 bases and J 5 bases, leaving 10 bases between the germline ends. The CDR3 has 13 amino acids. Study-level results: The blood repertoire included most of the expanded thyroid clonotypes above 0.001.

This clonotype has just a few counts. Its antigen is unknown. V is TRBV12-3 or TRBV12-4 and J is TRBJ2-5; D gene uncertain. The specimen was blood. This clonotype was obtained from a woman aged 18 to 35 with Graves' hyperthyroidism. The CDR3 bases are TGTGCCAGCAGTTTTGTCAGTCGTGAGACCCAGTACTTC. Translating gives CASSFVSRETQYF.